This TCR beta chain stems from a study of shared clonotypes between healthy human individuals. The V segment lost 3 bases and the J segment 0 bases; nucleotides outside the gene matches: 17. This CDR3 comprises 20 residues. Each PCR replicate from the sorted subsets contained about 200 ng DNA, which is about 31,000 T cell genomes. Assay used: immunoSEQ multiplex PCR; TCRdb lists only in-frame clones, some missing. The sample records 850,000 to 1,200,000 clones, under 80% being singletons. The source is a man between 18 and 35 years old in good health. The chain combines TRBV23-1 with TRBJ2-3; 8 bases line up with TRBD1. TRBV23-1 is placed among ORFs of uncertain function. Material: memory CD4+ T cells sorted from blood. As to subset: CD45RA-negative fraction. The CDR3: CASSHQPGTGLLSSTDTQYF. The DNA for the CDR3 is TGCGCCAGCAGTCATCAACCCGGGACAGGTCTCCTTTCTAGCACAGATACGCAGTATTTT.